These 9 T cell receptor beta chains were all obtained from the same sample, sequenced in a study of cytomegalovirus exposure and HLA in healthy donors. The PCR contained 60 Vbeta and 13 Jbeta primers. Using immunoSEQ multiplex PCR, the repertoire was profiled, and TCRdb retains in-frame clones only, with some absent. The repertoire holds 65,000 to 80,000 clones, with 78% as singletons. Material: PBMCs. These receptors were taken from a middle-aged woman in good health and CMV-seropositive.

The chain couples TRBV4-1 to TRBJ1-4; D is perhaps TRBD1 (5 bases). This CDR3 has 14 residues. Germline V gene lookup returns CDR1 MGHRA and CDR2 YSYEKL. Trimming took 6 bases from V and 5 from J, leaving 13 bases between them. This CDR3 reads CASSGGFGNEKLFF. The CDR3 nucleotides read TGCGCCAGCAGTGGGGGGTTCGGAAATGAAAAACTGTTTTTT.

This chain uses TRBV7-2 with TRBJ1-2; 7 bases agree with TRBD1. Germline V lookup: CDR1 SGHTA, CDR2 FQGNSA. V was clipped by 5 bases and J by 10 bases; unmatched bases: 10. The CDR3 runs 13 residues. CDR3 in DNA: TGTGCCAGCAGCCGGGGACAGCAAGTACCCTACACCTTC. It yields the protein CASSRGQQVPYTF.

This chain's CDR3 is CASSKTGGIGNTEAFF. In nucleotides, the CDR3 is TGTGCCAGCAGCAAGACAGGGGGCATAGGGAACACTGAAGCTTTCTTT. The chain links TRBV7-9 to TRBJ1-1; TRBD1 matches at 10 bases. J was trimmed by 1 base and V by 5 bases; bases with no gene match: 7. Germline CDR1 SEHNR, CDR2 FQNEAQ (reference sequence). The CDR3 runs to 16 residues.

This chain links TRBV5-5 with TRBJ2-7; 13 bases align to TRBD2. From germline, CDR1 is SGHKS and CDR2 YYEKEE (reference sequence). The CDR3 sequence is 15 residues long. The J segment lost 3 bases and the V segment lost 4 bases, leaving 4 bases of the junction unmatched. As DNA, the CDR3 is TGTGCCAGCAGCGTGGGACTAGCGGGGTACTACGAGCAGTACTTC. As protein: CASSVGLAGYYEQYF.

This clone occurred once. The V call is TRBV7-2, the J call TRBJ2-3, with 8 nucleotides matching TRBD2. Unmatched junction bases numbered 3, after V lost 1 base and J lost 0 bases. Germline CDR1 reads SGHTA; CDR2 reads FQGNSA. This CDR3 spans 16 amino acids. CDR3 sequence (DNA): TGTGCCAGCAGCTTAGGAGGCGGGGGGAGCACAGATACGCAGTATTTT. This encodes CASSLGGGGSTDTQYF.

The gene calls are TRBV5-5 and TRBJ1-5; no clear D gene. V dropped 2 bases and J dropped 4 bases, with 4 bases sitting between them. The CDR3 sequence is 12 residues long. Germline V lookup: CDR1 SGHKS, CDR2 YYEKEE (reference sequence). CDR3 residues: CASSFGNQPQHF. The DNA of the CDR3 is TGTGCCAGCAGCTTCGGTAATCAGCCCCAGCATTTT.

Comments on this clone: Other DNA variants within this sample encode the same CDR3. J is TRBJ1-5 and V is TRBV19; 7 nucleotides match TRBD1. The CDR3 covers 15 residues. J was trimmed by 1 base and V by 3 bases; bases with no gene match: 3. Germline CDR1 and CDR2: LNHDA and SQIVND (reference sequence). The CDR3 sequence: CASSISRGSNQPQHF. The CDR3 DNA follows: TGTGCCAGTAGTATCTCCAGGGGGAGCAATCAGCCCCAGCATTTT.

This clone was observed a single time. The V call is TRBV4-2, the J call TRBJ2-2; TRBD2 agrees at 7 bases. The CDR3 length is 16 residues. CDR1 is LGHNA and CDR2 is YNFKEQ in the germline V gene. With 3 bases clipped from V and 6 bases from J, the junction kept 10 bases outside the gene matches. CDR3 sequence reads: CASSQGTTTAAGELFF. The CDR3 region has the DNA TGTGCCAGCAGCCAGGGGACTACGACCGCAGCCGGGGAGCTGTTTTTT.

This clone was counted once. CDR3: CATRDRANTEAFF. Here the CDR3 DNA reads TGTGCCACACGGGACAGGGCGAACACTGAAGCTTTCTTT. The chain has TRBV6-4 and TRBJ1-1; 9 bases map to TRBD1. Unmatched junction bases numbered 4, after V lost 10 bases and J lost 1 base. The CDR3 sequence is 13 residues long. Germline V gives CDR1 MRHNA, CDR2 SNTAGT.